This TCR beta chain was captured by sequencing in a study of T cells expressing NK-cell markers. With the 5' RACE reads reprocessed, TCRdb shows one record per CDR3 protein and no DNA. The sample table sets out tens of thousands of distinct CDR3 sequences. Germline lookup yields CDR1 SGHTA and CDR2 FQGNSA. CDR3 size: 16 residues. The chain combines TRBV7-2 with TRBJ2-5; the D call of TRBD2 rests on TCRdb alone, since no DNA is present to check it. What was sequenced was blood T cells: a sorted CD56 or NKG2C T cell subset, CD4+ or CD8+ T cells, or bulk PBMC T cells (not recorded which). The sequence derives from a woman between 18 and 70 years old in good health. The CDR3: CASSNLMGPELGTQYF.